This T cell receptor beta chain was captured in a study of circulating CD8 cells and anti-PD-1 response in melanoma. Using 15 ng of total RNA, TCR libraries were made with the QIAseq Immune Repertoire TCR panel. TCRdb itself ran the reads through MiXCR, one entry per CDR3 protein. The data contain around 480 distinct CDR3 sequences, under 12% of them seen just once; the ten biggest clones take up 50% to 60%. Sorting of live CD3+CD8+TCRalphabeta+ cells by PD-1 and/or TIGIT gave four subsets. The CDR3 has 15 residues. Germline CDR1 and CDR2: SNHLY and FYNNEI. J gave up 2 bases and V 4 bases, and 5 bases lay outside the gene matches. This clonotype is categorized as large.

The rearrangement uses TRBV2 and TRBJ2-5, with 9 nucleotides matching TRBD2. The clonotype was recovered from a human donor with melanoma. The material was CD8+ T cells from PBMCs, obtained at baseline or after one month of anti-PD-1 therapy (not recorded which). This chain's CDR3 is CASSVGTSSQETQYF. The CDR3 bases are TGTGCCAGCAGTGTGGGGACTAGCAGTCAAGAGACCCAGTACTTC. Full variable domain (remainder filled in from reference TRBV2 and TRBJ2-5): EPEVTQTPSHQVTQMGQEVILRCVPISNHLYFYWYRQILGQKVEFLVSFYNNEISEKSEIFDDQFSVERPDGSNFTLKIRSTKLEDSAMYFCASSVGTSSQETQYFGPGTRLLVL.